The sequence of this T cell receptor beta chain was determined in a study of CD8 T cells in Susac syndrome. Study-level background: When blood was drawn, patients with Susac syndrome were on intravenous immunoglobulin alone, on corticosteroids, or therapy-naive. Broader study findings: Clonal expansion was absent from the CD4+ T cell repertoires in Susac syndrome. It was acknowledged by the study that relatively few individuals were included in its TCR sequencing and HLA analysis.

About 0.45 to 1 ug RNA was reverse transcribed with random hexamers. Amplification of TCR beta CDR3 across 54 Vbeta and 13 Jbeta was performed with immunoSEQ multiplex PCR. TCRdb fed the immunoSEQ multiplex PCR reads into MiXCR, producing one record per CDR3 protein. Counted here are hundreds of thousands of distinct CDR3 sequences, approximately 94% occurring once; the ten biggest clones make up about 0.14%. Remarks on this clonotype: Antigen: not known.

The sequence was obtained from a human donor with Susac syndrome. The sample comprised CD4+ T cells from PBMCs.

The CDR3 nucleotides are TGCAGCGTTGGCGGCAGGAGCTACGAGCAGTACTTC. Its translation: CSVGGRSYEQYF. V and J are TRBV29-1 and TRBJ2-7; unclear D gene. Germline CDR1 and CDR2: SQVTM and ANQGSEA. The CDR3 covers 12 residues. The germline V and J ends were trimmed by 4 bases and 3 bases, with 10 bases remaining between them.